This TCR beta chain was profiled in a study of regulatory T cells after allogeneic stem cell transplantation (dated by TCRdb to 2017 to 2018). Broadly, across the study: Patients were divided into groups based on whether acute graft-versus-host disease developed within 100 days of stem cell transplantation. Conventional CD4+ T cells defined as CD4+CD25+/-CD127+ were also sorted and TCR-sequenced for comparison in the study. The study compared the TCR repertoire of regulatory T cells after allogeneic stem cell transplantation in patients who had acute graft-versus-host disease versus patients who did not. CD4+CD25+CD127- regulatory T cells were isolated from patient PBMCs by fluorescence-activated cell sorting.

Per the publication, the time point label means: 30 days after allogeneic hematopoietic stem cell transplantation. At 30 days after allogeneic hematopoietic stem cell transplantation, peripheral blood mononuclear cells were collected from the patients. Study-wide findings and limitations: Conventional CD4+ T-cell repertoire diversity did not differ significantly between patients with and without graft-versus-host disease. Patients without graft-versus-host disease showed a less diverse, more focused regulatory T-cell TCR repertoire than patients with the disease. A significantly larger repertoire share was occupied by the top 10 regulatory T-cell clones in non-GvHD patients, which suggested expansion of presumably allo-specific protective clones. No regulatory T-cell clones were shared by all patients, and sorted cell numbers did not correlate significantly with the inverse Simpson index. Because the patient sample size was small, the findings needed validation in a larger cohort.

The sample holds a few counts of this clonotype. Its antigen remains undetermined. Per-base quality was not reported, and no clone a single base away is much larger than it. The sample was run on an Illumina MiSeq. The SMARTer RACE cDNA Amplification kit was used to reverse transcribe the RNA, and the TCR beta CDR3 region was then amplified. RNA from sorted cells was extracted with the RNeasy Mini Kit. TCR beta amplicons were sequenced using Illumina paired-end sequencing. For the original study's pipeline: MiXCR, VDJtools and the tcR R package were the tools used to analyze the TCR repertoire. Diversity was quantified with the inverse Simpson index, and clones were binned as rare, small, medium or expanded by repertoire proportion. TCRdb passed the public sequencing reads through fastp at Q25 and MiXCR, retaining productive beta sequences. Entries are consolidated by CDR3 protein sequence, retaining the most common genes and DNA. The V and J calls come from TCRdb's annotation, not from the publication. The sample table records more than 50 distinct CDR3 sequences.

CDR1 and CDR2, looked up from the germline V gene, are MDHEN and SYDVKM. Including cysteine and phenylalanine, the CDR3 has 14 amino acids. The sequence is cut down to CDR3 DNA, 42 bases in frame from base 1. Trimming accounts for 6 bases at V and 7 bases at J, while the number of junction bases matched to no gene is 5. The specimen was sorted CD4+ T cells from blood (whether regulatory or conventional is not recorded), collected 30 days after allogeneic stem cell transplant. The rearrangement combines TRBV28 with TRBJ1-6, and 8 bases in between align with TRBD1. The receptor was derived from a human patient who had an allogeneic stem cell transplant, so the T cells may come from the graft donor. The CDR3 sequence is CASSGGQGNSPLHF. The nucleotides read TGTGCCAGCAGCGGTGGACAGGGAAATTCACCCCTCCACTTT.